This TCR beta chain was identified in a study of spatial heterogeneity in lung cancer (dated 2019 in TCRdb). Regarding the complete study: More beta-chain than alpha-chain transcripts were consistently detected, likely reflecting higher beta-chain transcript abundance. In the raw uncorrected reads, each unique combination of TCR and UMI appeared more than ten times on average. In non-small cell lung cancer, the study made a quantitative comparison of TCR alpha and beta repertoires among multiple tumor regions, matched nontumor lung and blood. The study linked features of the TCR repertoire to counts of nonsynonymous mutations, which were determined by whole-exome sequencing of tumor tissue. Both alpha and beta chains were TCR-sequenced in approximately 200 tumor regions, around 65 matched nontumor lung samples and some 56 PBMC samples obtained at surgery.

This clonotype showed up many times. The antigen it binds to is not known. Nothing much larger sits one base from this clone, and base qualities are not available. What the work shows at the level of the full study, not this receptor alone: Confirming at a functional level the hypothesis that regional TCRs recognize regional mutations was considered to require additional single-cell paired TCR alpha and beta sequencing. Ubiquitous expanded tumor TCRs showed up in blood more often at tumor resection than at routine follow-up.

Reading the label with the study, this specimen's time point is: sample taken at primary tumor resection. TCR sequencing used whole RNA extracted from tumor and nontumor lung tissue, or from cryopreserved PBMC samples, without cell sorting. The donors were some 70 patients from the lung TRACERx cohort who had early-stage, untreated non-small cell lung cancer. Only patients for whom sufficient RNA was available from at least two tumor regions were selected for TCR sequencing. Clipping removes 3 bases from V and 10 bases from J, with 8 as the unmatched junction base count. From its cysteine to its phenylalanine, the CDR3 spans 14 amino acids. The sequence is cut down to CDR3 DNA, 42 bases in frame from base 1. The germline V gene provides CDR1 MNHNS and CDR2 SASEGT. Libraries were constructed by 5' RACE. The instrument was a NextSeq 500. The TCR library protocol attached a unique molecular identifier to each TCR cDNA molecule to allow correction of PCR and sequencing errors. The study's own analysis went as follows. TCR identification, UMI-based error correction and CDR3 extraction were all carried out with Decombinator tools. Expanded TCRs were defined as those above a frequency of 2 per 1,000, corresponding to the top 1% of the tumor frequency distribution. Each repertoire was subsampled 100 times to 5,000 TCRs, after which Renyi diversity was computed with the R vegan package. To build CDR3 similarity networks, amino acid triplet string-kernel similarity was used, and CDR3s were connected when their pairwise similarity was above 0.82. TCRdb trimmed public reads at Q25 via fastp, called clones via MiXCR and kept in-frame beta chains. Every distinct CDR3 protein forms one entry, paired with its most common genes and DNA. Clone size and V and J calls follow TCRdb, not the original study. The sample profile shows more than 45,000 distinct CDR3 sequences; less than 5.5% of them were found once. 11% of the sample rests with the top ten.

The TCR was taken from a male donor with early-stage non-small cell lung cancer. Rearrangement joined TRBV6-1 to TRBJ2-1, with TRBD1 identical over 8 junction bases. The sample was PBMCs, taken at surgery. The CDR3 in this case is CASSEGQDPTEQFF. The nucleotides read TGTGCCAGCAGTGAGGGACAGGACCCCACCGAGCAGTTCTTC.